This T cell receptor (beta chain) was documented in a study of cytomegalovirus exposure and HLA in healthy donors. Overall study context: Prior work identified 120 million or so unique TCR beta sequences in about 179 million T cells. Early released data had about 85 million unique TCRs, all coming from HLA-typed donors.

The PCR was carried out with 60 Vbeta primers and 13 Jbeta primers. Measured with immunoSEQ multiplex PCR; TCRdb has only the in-frame clones, and not every one. The data show under 150,000 clones, around four fifths seen once. V was cut by 7 bases and J by 0 bases, with 14 bases left in between. CDR3 size: 16 residues. Germline V lookup: CDR1 SGDLS, CDR2 YYNGEE. As to this clone: Antigen unknown.

Study-level findings and limits: V segments that were indistinguishable, TRBV6-2 and TRBV6-3 among them, were omitted from analysis. Based on reports, TCR beta sequences accurately predicted HLA-A and HLA-B alleles for most subjects.

The sample comprised PBMCs. This TCR derives from a male donor in good health and CMV-seropositive. This chain connects TRBV9 to TRBJ1-6, with D possibly TRBD1 on 5 matching bases. CDR3 DNA sequence: TGTGCCAGCGCCCCGGACATGGGCTCCTATAATTCACCCCTCCACTTT. This translates into CASAPDMGSYNSPLHF.